This entry lists 18 T cell receptor beta chains sequenced from one sample in a study of blood T cell repertoires in COVID-19. This table comes from immunoSEQ multiplex PCR, and its TCRdb copy is limited to in-frame clones, with some not included. The sample carries about 80,000 clones, roughly 82% recorded once. Material for sequencing was peripheral blood. The receptors shown here come from a human donor in a cohort sampled during active COVID-19.

This sequence joins TRBV28 and TRBJ1-5, with unresolved D. Germline values: CDR1 MDHEN, CDR2 SYDVKM. The CDR3 covers 11 residues. V was trimmed by 4 bases and J by 6 bases, leaving 4 bases between them. The CDR3 here is CASSSFQPQHF. The CDR3 nucleotides are TGTGCCAGCAGTTCGTTTCAGCCCCAGCATTTT.

The V gene is TRBV9, the J gene TRBJ2-1, with TRBD2 identical over 8 bases. The J segment lost 1 base and the V segment lost 0 bases, leaving 3 bases of the junction unmatched. Per the germline V gene, CDR1 is SGDLS and CDR2 is YYNGEE. The CDR3 extends over 16 amino acids. The CDR3 region is CASSVVGGGSYNEQFF. CDR3 nucleotides: TGTGCCAGCAGCGTAGTAGGCGGGGGGTCCTACAATGAGCAGTTCTTC.

This chain links TRBV27 with TRBJ1-2; D is uncertain. The CDR3 consists of 13 residues. V lost 2 bases and J lost 8, with 12 bases in between. Per germline, CDR1 MNHEY and CDR2 SMNVEV (reference sequence). Here the CDR3 reads CASSLNSQIGYTF. Written as DNA, the CDR3 is TGTGCCAGCAGTTTAAATTCCCAGATAGGCTACACCTTC.

The chain couples TRBV3-1 (or the pseudogene TRBV3-2) to TRBJ2-3, with 9 bases lining up with TRBD1. This CDR3 is 17 amino acids long. The V gene's germline CDR1 is LGHDT and CDR2 YNNKEL (reference sequence). The V and J ends lost 2 bases and 3 bases, in that order; junction bases with no gene match: 9. The CDR3, as DNA: TGTGCCAGCAGCCAAATCTCCGGGACAGGGCCTACAGATACGCAGTATTTT. This sequence encodes CASSQISGTGPTDTQYF.

The V and J genes are TRBV5-1 and TRBJ2-2, with 10 bases fitting TRBD2. The length of the CDR3 is 17 residues. The V and J ends lost 1 base and 2 bases, in that order; junction bases with no gene match: 5. From germline, CDR1 is SGHRS and CDR2 YFSETQ. The CDR3 protein is CASSLRLAGANTGELFF. Here the CDR3 DNA reads TGCGCCAGCAGCTTGAGGCTAGCGGGGGCCAACACCGGGGAGCTGTTTTTT.

The genes are TRBV27 and TRBJ1-2, with 8 bases that match TRBD1. Germline V gene data show CDR1 as MNHEY and CDR2 as SMNVEV (reference sequence). The CDR3 contains 13 residues. V was clipped by 6 bases and J by 6 bases; unmatched bases: 6. The CDR3 region has the DNA TGTGCCAGCAGCCTACCAGGGGGCCATGGCTACACCTTC. Its translation is CASSLPGGHGYTF.

V usage is TRBV5-8 and J usage is TRBJ2-4, with TRBD2 matching 7 bases. Per the germline V gene, CDR1 is SGHTS and CDR2 is YDEGEE. Unmatched junction bases numbered 7, after V lost 0 bases and J lost 7 bases. The CDR3 consists of 15 residues. CDR3 in DNA: TGTGCCAGCAGCTTGGCCGAGGGGAGGGAGAACATTCAGTACTTC. The encoded protein is CASSLAEGRENIQYF.

As DNA, the CDR3 is TGCGCCAGCAGCCCCAGACAGGGTGCCCTTAAAGAGACCCAGTACTTC. Translating it yields CASSPRQGALKETQYF. The V gene is TRBV5-1, the J gene TRBJ2-5; TRBD1 aligns across 7 bases. Germline V lookup: CDR1 SGHRS, CDR2 YFSETQ. The J segment lost 3 bases and the V segment lost 4 bases, leaving 12 bases of the junction unmatched. This CDR3 spans 16 amino acids.

This clone was counted a few times. The V call is TRBV7-8, the J call TRBJ1-2; TRBD1 matches 7 bases. Germline V gives CDR1 SGHVS, CDR2 FQNEAQ. The CDR3 is 14 residues long. Trimming at V came to 4 bases and at J to 8 bases, leaving 10 bases not matched to a gene. CDR3 region: CASSSLTGPRGYTF. In DNA form, the CDR3 reads TGTGCCAGCAGCTCTTTGACAGGGCCTCGGGGCTACACCTTC.

The V gene is TRBV10-3, the J gene TRBJ1-2; D uncertain. The CDR3 totals 15 residues. Between the trimmed V and J ends, which lost 0 bases and 2 bases, there was a span of 10 bases. Per the germline V gene, CDR1 is ENHRY and CDR2 is SYGVKD. The CDR3 bases are TGTGCCATCAGTGAGTCTCCGGGGTGGAACTATGGCTACACCTTC. Encoded protein: CAISESPGWNYGYTF.

V gene TRBV5-1 combines with J gene TRBJ2-7; 9 nucleotides agree with TRBD1. The V and J ends lost 5 bases and 7 bases, in that order; junction bases with no gene match: 7. The V gene's germline CDR1 is SGHRS and CDR2 YFSETQ. The CDR3 length is 13 residues. The CDR3 spells CASRDRGSSEQYF. DNA of the CDR3: TGCGCCAGCAGGGACAGGGGTTCATCAGAGCAGTACTTC.

This clone was detected only a few times. V is TRBV7-9 and J is TRBJ1-3, with 10 positions matching TRBD1. CDR1 is SEHNR and CDR2 is FQNEAQ in the germline V gene (reference sequence). There are 14 residues in the CDR3. J was trimmed by 9 bases and V by 4 bases; bases with no gene match: 6. The CDR3 coding sequence is TGTGCCAGCAGCTCTAGACAGGGGGCTCTCACCATATATTTT. Its protein is CASSSRQGALTIYF.

This clone was counted once. This chain joins TRBV11-3 and TRBJ2-1; TRBD2 matches at 13 bases. Germline CDR1 SGHNT, CDR2 YENEEA. V was clipped by 4 bases and J by 7 bases; unmatched bases: 4. The CDR3 consists of 15 residues. CDR3 loop: CASSSPGLAGNEQFF. The CDR3 DNA sequence: TGTGCCAGCAGCTCGCCGGGACTAGCGGGGAATGAGCAGTTCTTC.

This clone was detected only a few times. The chain combines TRBV28 with TRBJ2-2; tentative D call: TRBD2 (6 bases). The V gene lost 11 bases and the J gene lost 5 bases, with 12 bases spanning the gap. The CDR3 is made up of 12 amino acids. Germline V gene sequence: CDR1 MDHEN, CDR2 SYDVKM. The DNA for the CDR3 is TGTGCCGGAGGGTTATGGACCGGGGAGCTGTTTTTT. The encoded protein is CAGGLWTGELFF.

In its sample, this clone is medium-sized (0.01 to 0.1%). J is TRBJ2-7 and V is TRBV6-1, with 9 bases lining up with TRBD1. The V segment lost 3 bases and the J segment 7 bases; nucleotides outside the gene matches: 16. Germline V lookup: CDR1 MNHNS, CDR2 SASEGT. The CDR3 is made up of 17 amino acids. The DNA for the CDR3 is TGTGCCAGCAGTGAGGCTTCCACCGGGACAGGGCAAGGGGAGCAGTACTTC. Protein sequence: CASSEASTGTGQGEQYF.

The chain recombines TRBV15 with TRBJ2-5, with TRBD2 identical over 9 bases. The germline CDR1 and CDR2 sequences are LNHNV and YYDKDF (reference sequence). Trimming cost V 0 bases and J 3 bases; bases outside gene matches: 5. This CDR3 contains 16 residues. The CDR3 DNA reads as TGTGCCACCAGCAGAGACCTCGGCGGGGGGGAAGAGACCCAGTACTTC. Translating gives CATSRDLGGGEETQYF.

The chain combines TRBV20-1 with TRBJ2-7, with D perhaps TRBD1 (5 bases). Germline assignment: CDR1 DFQATT and CDR2 SNEGSKA (reference sequence). The germline V and J ends were trimmed by 2 bases and 5 bases, with 7 bases remaining between them. The CDR3 covers 11 residues. The CDR3 nucleotides read TGCAGTGCTAGATGGGGCCACGAGCAGTACTTC. Its translation: CSARWGHEQYF.

The V gene is TRBV5-1, the J gene TRBJ1-5, with a possible D match to TRBD1 (6 bases). The CDR3 has 14 residues. The germline gives CDR1 SGHRS, CDR2 YFSETQ. The germline V and J ends were trimmed by 4 bases and 5 bases, with 13 bases remaining between them. CDR3 coding DNA: TGCGCCAGCAGCCCCACAGGGCCGGATCAGCCCCAGCATTTT. Translated, it gives CASSPTGPDQPQHF.